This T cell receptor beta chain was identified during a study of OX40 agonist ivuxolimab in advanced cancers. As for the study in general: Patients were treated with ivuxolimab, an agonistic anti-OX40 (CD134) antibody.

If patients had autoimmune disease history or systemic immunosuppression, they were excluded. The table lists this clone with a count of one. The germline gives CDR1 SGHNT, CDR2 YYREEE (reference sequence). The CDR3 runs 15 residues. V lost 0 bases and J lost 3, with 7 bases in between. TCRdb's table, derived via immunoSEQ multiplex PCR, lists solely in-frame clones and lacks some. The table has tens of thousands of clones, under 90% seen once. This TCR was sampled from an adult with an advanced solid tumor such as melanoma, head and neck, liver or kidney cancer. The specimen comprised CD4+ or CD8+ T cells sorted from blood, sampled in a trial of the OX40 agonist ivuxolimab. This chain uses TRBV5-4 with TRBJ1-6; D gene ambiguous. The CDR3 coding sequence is TGTGCCAGCAGCTTGGCGGGAAACTATAATTCACCCCTCCACTTT. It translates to CASSLAGNYNSPLHF.